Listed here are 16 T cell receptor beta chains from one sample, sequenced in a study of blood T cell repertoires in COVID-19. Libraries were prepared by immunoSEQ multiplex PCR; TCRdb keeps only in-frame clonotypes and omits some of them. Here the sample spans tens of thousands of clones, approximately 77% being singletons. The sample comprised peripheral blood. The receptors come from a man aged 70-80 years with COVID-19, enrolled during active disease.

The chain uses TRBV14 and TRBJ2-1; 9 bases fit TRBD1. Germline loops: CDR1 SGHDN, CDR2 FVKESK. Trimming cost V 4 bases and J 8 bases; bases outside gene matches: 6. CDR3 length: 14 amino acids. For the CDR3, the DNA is TGTGCCAGCAGCCGGGGACAGGGCTCCCATGAGCAGTTCTTC. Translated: CASSRGQGSHEQFF.

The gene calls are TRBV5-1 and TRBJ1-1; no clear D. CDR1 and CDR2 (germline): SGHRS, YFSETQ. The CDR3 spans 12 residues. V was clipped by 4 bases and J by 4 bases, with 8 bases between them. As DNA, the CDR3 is TGCGCCAGCAGCGCCCTCGGCACTGAAGCTTTCTTT. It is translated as CASSALGTEAFF. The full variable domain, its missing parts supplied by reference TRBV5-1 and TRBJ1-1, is KAGVTQTPRYLIKTRGQQVTLSCSPISGHRSVSWYQQTPGQGLQFLFEYFSETQRNKGNFPGRFSGRQFSNSRSEMNVSTLELGDSALYLCASSALGTEAFFGQGTRLTVV.

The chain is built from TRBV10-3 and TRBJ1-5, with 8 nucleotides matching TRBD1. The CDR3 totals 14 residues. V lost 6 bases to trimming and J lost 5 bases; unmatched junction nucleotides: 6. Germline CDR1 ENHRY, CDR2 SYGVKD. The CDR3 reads CAISGQGRDQPQHF. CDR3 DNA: TGTGCCATCAGCGGACAGGGTAGGGATCAGCCCCAGCATTTT.

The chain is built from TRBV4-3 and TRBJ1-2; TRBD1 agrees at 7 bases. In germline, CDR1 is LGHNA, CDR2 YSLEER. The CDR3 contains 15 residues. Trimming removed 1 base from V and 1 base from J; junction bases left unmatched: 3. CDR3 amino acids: CASSQVPGGNYGYTF. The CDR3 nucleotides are TGCGCCAGCAGCCAAGTACCAGGGGGTAACTATGGCTACACCTTC.

The CDR3 reads CASSRRVNTEAFF. As DNA, the CDR3 is TGTGCCAGCAGCCGCAGGGTGAACACTGAAGCTTTCTTT. The chain carries TRBV3-1 (or the pseudogene TRBV3-2) and TRBJ1-1; tentatively, D is TRBD1 (5 bases). V was pared by 4 bases and J by 0 bases, with 6 bases between. The CDR3 is made up of 13 amino acids. CDR1 is LGHDT, CDR2 YNNKEL, per germline (reference sequence).

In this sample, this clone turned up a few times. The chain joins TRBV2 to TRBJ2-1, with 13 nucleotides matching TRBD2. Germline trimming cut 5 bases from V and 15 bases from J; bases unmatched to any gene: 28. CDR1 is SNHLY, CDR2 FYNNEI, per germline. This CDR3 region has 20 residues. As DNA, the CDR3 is TGTGCCAGCAGTTTTGATCCGGGGGTGTCCTCGGGACTAGCGGGGCCCCTAGGGTTCTTC. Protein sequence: CASSFDPGVSSGLAGPLGFF.

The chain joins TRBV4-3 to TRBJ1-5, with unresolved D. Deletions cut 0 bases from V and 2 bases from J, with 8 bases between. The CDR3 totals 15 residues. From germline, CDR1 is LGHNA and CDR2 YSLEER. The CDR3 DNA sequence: TGCGCCAGCAGCCAAGATGGACTTCGCAATCAGCCCCAGCATTTT. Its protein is CASSQDGLRNQPQHF.

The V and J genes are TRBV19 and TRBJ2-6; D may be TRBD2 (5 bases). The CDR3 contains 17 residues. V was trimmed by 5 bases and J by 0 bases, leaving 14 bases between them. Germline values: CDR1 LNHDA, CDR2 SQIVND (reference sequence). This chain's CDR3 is CASSLAGGISGANVLTF. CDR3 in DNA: TGTGCCAGTAGTTTGGCGGGTGGGATCTCTGGGGCCAACGTCCTGACTTTC.

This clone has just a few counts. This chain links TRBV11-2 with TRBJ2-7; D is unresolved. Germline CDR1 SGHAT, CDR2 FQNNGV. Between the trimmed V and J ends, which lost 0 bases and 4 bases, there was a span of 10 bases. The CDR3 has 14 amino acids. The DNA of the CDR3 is TGTGCCAGCAGCTTAGATGGCCTCTTTTACGAGCAGTACTTC. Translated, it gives CASSLDGLFYEQYF. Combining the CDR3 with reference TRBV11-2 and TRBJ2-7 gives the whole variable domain EAGVAQSPRYKIIEKRQSVAFWCNPISGHATLYWYQQILGQGPKLLIQFQNNGVVDDSQLPKDRFSAERLKGVDSTLKIQPAKLEDSAVYLCASSLDGLFYEQYFGPGTRLTVT.

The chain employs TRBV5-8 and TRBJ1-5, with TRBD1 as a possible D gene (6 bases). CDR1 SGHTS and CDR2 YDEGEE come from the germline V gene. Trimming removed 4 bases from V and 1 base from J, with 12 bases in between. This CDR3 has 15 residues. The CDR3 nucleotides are TGTGCCAGCAGCGAGAGGACAGCAAGCAATCAGCCCCAGCATTTT. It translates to CASSERTASNQPQHF. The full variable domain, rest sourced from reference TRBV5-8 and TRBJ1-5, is EAGVTQSPTHLIKTRGQQATLRCSPISGHTSVYWYQQALGLGLQFLLWYDEGEERNRGNFPPRFSGRQFPNYSSELNVNALELEDSALYLCASSERTASNQPQHFGDGTRLSIL.

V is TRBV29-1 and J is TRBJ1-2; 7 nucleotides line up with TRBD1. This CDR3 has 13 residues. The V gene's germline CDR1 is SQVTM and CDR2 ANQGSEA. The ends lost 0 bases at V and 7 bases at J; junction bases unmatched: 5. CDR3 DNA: TGCAGCGTTGAAGAGGAACAGGGGTCTGGCTACACCTTC. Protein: CSVEEEQGSGYTF.

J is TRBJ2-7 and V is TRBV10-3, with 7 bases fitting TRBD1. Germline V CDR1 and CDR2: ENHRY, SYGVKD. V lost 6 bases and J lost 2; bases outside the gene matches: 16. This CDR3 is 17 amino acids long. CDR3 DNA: TGTGCCATCAGCGATGCCCGAAGCCAGGACAGGACCTACGAGCAGTACTTC. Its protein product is CAISDARSQDRTYEQYF.

DNA of the CDR3: TGTGCCTGGAGTGGCGGACACTCTGGAAACACCATATATTTT. It specifies CAWSGGHSGNTIYF. The rearrangement joins TRBV30 to TRBJ1-3; weak D call: TRBD1 (5 bases). Germline V gene sequence: CDR1 GTSNPN, CDR2 SVGIG (reference sequence). This CDR3 spans 14 amino acids. The V and J ends lost 1 base and 0 bases respectively, with 7 bases between them.

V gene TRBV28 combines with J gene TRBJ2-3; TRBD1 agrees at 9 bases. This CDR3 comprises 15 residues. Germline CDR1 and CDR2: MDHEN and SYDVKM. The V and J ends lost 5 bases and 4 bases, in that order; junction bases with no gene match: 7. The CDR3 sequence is CASSAPGQGSDTQYF. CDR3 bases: TGTGCCAGCAGTGCCCCGGGACAGGGATCAGATACGCAGTATTTT.

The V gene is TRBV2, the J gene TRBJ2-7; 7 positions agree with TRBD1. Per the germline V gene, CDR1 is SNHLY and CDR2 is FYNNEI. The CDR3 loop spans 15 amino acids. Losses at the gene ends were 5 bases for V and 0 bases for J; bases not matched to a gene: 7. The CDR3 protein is CASSNRGTISYEQYF. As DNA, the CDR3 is TGTGCCAGCAGTAACAGGGGCACTATCTCCTACGAGCAGTACTTC.

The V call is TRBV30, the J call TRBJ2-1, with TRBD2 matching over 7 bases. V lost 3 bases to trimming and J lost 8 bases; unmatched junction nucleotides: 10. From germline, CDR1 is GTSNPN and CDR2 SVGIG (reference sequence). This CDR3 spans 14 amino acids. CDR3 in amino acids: CAWRGLVLSYEQFF. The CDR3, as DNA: TGTGCCTGGAGAGGACTAGTTCTAAGCTATGAGCAGTTCTTC.